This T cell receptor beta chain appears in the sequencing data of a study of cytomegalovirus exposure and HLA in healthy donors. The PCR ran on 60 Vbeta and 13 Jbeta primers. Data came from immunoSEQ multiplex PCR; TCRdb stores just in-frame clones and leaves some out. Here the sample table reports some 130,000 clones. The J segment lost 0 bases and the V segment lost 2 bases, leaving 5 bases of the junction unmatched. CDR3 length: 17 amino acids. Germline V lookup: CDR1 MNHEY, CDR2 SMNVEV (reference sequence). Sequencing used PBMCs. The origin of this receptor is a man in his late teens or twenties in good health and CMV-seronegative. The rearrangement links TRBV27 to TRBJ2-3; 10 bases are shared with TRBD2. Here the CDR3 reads CASSLTSGASSTDTQYF. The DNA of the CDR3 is TGTGCCAGCAGTTTAACTAGCGGGGCGTCTAGCACAGATACGCAGTATTTT.